This T cell receptor beta chain emerged from a study of Graves' ophthalmopathy and Graves' hyperthyroidism. Looking at the study overall: Hyperthyroidism showing no ophthalmopathy within 18 months of follow-up was stable.

Scientists amplified the TCR beta CDR3 regions from RNA transcripts. The workflow started with a first-round RT-PCR run with HTBI primers and then moved on to a second-round multiplex PCR. TCRdb reprocessed the multiplex PCR reads with MiXCR, giving one entry per CDR3 protein. The sample consists of about 1.2 million distinct CDR3 sequences, 35% to 45% of them appearing once. Germline V gene lookup returns CDR1 SGHDN and CDR2 FVKESK. The CDR3 sequence is 12 residues long. V was cut by 7 bases and J by 5 bases, with 10 bases left in between. Study findings and constraints: The model flagged ophthalmopathy progression at roughly 70% sensitivity and roughly 72% specificity. Blood was where most expanded thyroid clonotypes above 0.001 frequency also turned up.

Remarks on this clonotype: What it binds is unknown.

V gene TRBV14 combines with J gene TRBJ2-3; D unclear. The sequenced sample consisted of peripheral blood or thyroid tissue (not recorded which). The receptor's source is an adult man with Graves' hyperthyroidism. DNA of the CDR3: TGTGCCAGCAACGTTTTCGGAGATACGCAGTATTTT. This encodes CASNVFGDTQYF.